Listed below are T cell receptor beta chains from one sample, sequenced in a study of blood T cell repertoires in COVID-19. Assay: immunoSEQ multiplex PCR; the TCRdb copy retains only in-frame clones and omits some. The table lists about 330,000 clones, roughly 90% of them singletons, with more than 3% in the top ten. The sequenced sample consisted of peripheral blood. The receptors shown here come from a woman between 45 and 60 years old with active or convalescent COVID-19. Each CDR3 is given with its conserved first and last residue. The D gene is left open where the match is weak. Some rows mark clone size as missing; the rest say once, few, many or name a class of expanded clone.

TGTGCCAGCAGTAGAGGTGTCGTAATCAATGAGCAGTTCTTC CASSRGVVINEQFF NA NA TRBJ2-1 TRBV6-2/TRBV6-3 14
TGTGCCAGCAGCTTAACGCGACTAGCGGGGGGGCAGACCGGGGAGCTGTTTTTT CASSLTRLAGGQTGELFF TRBD2 NA TRBJ2-2 TRBV7-3 18
TGTGCCAGCGAGGGGATAGGACTAGCGAGCAATGAGCAGTTCTTC CASEGIGLASNEQFF TRBD2 NA TRBJ2-1 TRBV28 15
TGCGCCAGCAGCCAAGGTACAGGGTCGGCCAACGTCCTGACTTTC CASSQGTGSANVLTF NA NA TRBJ2-6 TRBV4-1 15
TGTGCCAGCAGCTTGACAGGGGTATATCAGCCCCAGCATTTT CASSLTGVYQPQHF TRBD1 NA TRBJ1-5 TRBV5-5 14
TGTGCCAGCAGCTTACAGGGCGACACTGAAGCTTTCTTT CASSLQGDTEAFF NA NA TRBJ1-1 TRBV7-2 13
TGTGCCTGGGGAGTCACAGGGGGTAACACTGAAGCTTTCTTT CAWGVTGGNTEAFF TRBD1 NA TRBJ1-1 TRBV30 14
TGTGCCACCAGCAGAGATCGGAGGGTCCAAGAGACCCAGTACTTC CATSRDRRVQETQYF NA NA TRBJ2-5 TRBV15 15
TGTGCCAGCAGCTTGGTTCGCGATGAAAAACTGTTTTTT CASSLVRDEKLFF NA NA TRBJ1-4 TRBV5-6 13
TGTGCCAGCAGCGACAGGGCGGCTAATGAAAAACTGTTTTTT CASSDRAANEKLFF TRBD1 once TRBJ1-4 TRBV2 14
TGTGCCAGTAGTATCCTAAACACTGAAGCTTTCTTT CASSILNTEAFF NA NA TRBJ1-1 TRBV19 12
TGTGCCAGCAGCTCACAACAGGGACCCACTGAAGCTTTCTTT CASSSQQGPTEAFF NA NA TRBJ1-1 TRBV7-9 14
TGTGCCAGCAGCTTAGTGCGAGGTCTCACTGAAGCTTTCTTT CASSLVRGLTEAFF NA few TRBJ1-1 TRBV7-2 14
TGCAGTGCTAGTGTTGGCGGGGGGATGGACACCGGGGAGCTGTTTTTT CSASVGGGMDTGELFF TRBD2 NA TRBJ2-2 TRBV20-1 16
TGTGCCAGCTCAGGGCTGGGGGCGAACACTGAAGCTTTCTTT CASSGLGANTEAFF NA NA TRBJ1-1 TRBV18 14
TGTGCCAGCGGCCAGCGGGAGGCCGGGGAGACCCAGTACTTC CASGQREAGETQYF TRBD2 NA TRBJ2-5 TRBV6-2/TRBV6-3 14
TGCGCCAGCAGCCTACTAATCAGTGGAATGAACACTGAAGCTTTCTTT CASSLLISGMNTEAFF NA once TRBJ1-1 TRBV4-1 16
TGTGCCAGTAGTATTCAGGCCGGGGAGCTGTTTTTT CASSIQAGELFF NA NA TRBJ2-2 TRBV19 12
TGTGCCAGCAGTTCCGAGGGCGAGCAGTACTTC CASSSEGEQYF NA NA TRBJ2-7 TRBV12-3/TRBV12-4 11
TGTGCCAGTAGTCCGGGGGGGACTCACTCCTACGAGCAGTACTTC CASSPGGTHSYEQYF TRBD2 NA TRBJ2-7 TRBV19 15
TGTGCCAGCAGCCTCCGTCCAGGGGGCTGGGAGACCCAGTACTTC CASSLRPGGWETQYF TRBD1 NA TRBJ2-5 TRBV3-1/TRBV3-2 15
TGTGCCAGCAGCTTTGTTATCGGGGGGAACAATGAGCAGTTCTTC CASSFVIGGNNEQFF TRBD2 NA TRBJ2-1 TRBV11-2 15
TGCGCCAGCAGCCCCCCCGGGGGCTATGGCTACACCTTC CASSPPGGYGYTF NA NA TRBJ1-2 TRBV5-1 13
TGTGCCAGCAGTGAGGCCGGGGGAATTTTGTCTGAAGCTTTCTTT CASSEAGGILSEAFF NA NA TRBJ1-1 TRBV25-1 15
TGTGCCAGCAGCCAAGGTCCCTATCAGCCCCAGCATTTT CASSQGPYQPQHF NA NA TRBJ1-5 TRBV14 13
TGTGCCAGCAGTTTCCAGGGGCTATCTTCACCCCTCCACTTT CASSFQGLSSPLHF NA NA TRBJ1-6 TRBV28 14
TGTGCCAGTAGGGTAGCGGGAGAAACCGGGGAGCTGTTTTTT CASRVAGETGELFF TRBD2 NA TRBJ2-2 TRBV19 14
TGTGCCAGCAGCCAGTATATAGAGCAGTTCTTC CASSQYIEQFF NA NA TRBJ2-1 TRBV3-1/TRBV3-2 11
TGTGCCAGCAGTTACTCGACGGGAGGGCGGTACACCTTC CASSYSTGGRYTF NA NA TRBJ1-2 TRBV6-5 13
TGTGCCAGTAGGGACCCGGGACAGGGGAACTATGGCTACACCTTC CASRDPGQGNYGYTF TRBD1 NA TRBJ1-2 TRBV19 15
TGTGCCAGCAGTTGGGGAGAGGATTCACCCCTCCACTTT CASSWGEDSPLHF NA NA TRBJ1-6 TRBV6-5 13